Listed below are T cell receptor beta chains from one sample, sequenced in a study of blood T cells in healthy people across ages. MiXCR, run by TCRdb on the 5' RACE reads, gives a single entry per CDR3 protein. The data contain fewer than 1,000,000 distinct CDR3 sequences, 40% to 50% of them singletons. Sequencing was performed on blood. Receptors were obtained from a man aged 55 to 70 in good health. The CDR3 runs from the conserved cysteine through the conserved F or W. D genes are given only for firm matches. Part of the rows lack a size; the others show once, few, many or a class for expanded clones.

j_call v_call clone_size cdr3_length d_call cdr3_nt cdr3_aa
TRBJ2-7 TRBV5-6 - 13 - TGTGCCAGCAGTAAGGGGGGATTCTACGAGCAGTACTTC CASSKGGFYEQYF
TRBJ2-3 TRBV10-3 - 17 TRBD2 TGTGCCATCAGTGGGAGCGGGGGGACGACAAGCACAGATACGCAGTATTTT CAISGSGGTTSTDTQYF
TRBJ2-7 TRBV25-1 many 13 TRBD1 TGTGCCAGCAGGGACAGGGGATCCTACGAGCAGTACTTC CASRDRGSYEQYF
TRBJ1-5 TRBV12-5 few 15 TRBD1 TGTGCTAGTGCCCCGCCGGGACAGCCTAATCAGCCCCAGCATTTT CASAPPGQPNQPQHF
TRBJ1-2 TRBV5-6 - 14 TRBD1 TGTGCCAGCAGCTTTCAGGGGGCGAACTATGGCTACACCTTC CASSFQGANYGYTF
TRBJ2-1 TRBV5-1 few 16 TRBD2 TGCGCCAGCAGCCGCCCCTCCCGCGGGGGTGTTAATGAGCAGTTCTTC CASSRPSRGGVNEQFF
TRBJ2-5 TRBV9 few 14 - TGTGCCAGCAGCGTAGATATGGGGACGGAGACCCAGTACTTC CASSVDMGTETQYF
TRBJ2-1 TRBV4-3 few 13 - TGCGCCAGCAGCCAACAAGCCGGATGGGAGCAGTTCTTC CASSQQAGWEQFF
TRBJ2-7 TRBV25-1 - 13 TRBD1 TGTGCCAGCGGATCATGGACAGGGCACGAGCAGTACTTC CASGSWTGHEQYF
TRBJ2-7 TRBV2 - 12 - TGTGCCAGCGGGGGCAGTCCCTACGAGCAGTACTTC CASGGSPYEQYF
TRBJ2-7 TRBV10-3 few 15 - TGTGCCATCAGTGGTGGAGAGACAGCCTTTTACGAGCAGTACTTC CAISGGETAFYEQYF
TRBJ2-7 TRBV20-1 - 15 - TGCAGTGCTAGAGCTCTGGGCAGGGGATCCTACGAGCAGTACTTC CSARALGRGSYEQYF
TRBJ2-1 TRBV5-8 few 15 TRBD1 TGTGCCAGCAGCCTCCGCGGGCCCCAGGGGGCTGAGCAGTTCTTC CASSLRGPQGAEQFF
TRBJ1-5 TRBV6-6 - 14 TRBD1 TGTGCCAGCAGTTACCAGGGGGGGCTTCAGCCCCAGCATTTT CASSYQGGLQPQHF
TRBJ2-5 TRBV11-2 few 13 - TGTGCCAGCAGCACCAGGAAAGGGGAGACCCAGTACTTC CASSTRKGETQYF
TRBJ1-4 TRBV27 few 15 - TGTGCCAGCAGTTCCCCGACGGCAGGGAATGAAAAACTGTTTTTT CASSSPTAGNEKLFF
TRBJ1-2 TRBV20-1 - 13 TRBD1 TGCAGTGCTAGCGGGACAGGGGTAACCGACTACACCTTC CSASGTGVTDYTF
TRBJ1-1 TRBV18 - 14 - TGTGCCAGCTCACCTTTAGGACTGAACACTGAAGCTTTCTTT CASSPLGLNTEAFF
TRBJ2-6 TRBV29-1 few 14 - TGCAGCGTAGCCCCAGGGTCTGGGGCCAACGTCCTGACTTTC CSVAPGSGANVLTF
TRBJ1-5 TRBV27 few 15 - TGTGCCAGCAGTTTATGGGGGGATGTCGGTCAGCCCCAGCATTTT CASSLWGDVGQPQHF
TRBJ2-3 TRBV7-6 - 15 - TGTGCCAGCAGCTTATTAGGCGGAATCACAGATACGCAGTATTTT CASSLLGGITDTQYF
TRBJ1-1 TRBV6-5 few 13 - TGTGCCAGCAGTTGGGGATTGGGCACTGAAGCTTTCTTT CASSWGLGTEAFF
TRBJ2-5 TRBV20-1 - 10 - TGCAGTGTACCCCCGGAGACCCAGTACTTC CSVPPETQYF
TRBJ2-1 TRBV5-1 - 17 TRBD2 TGCGCCAGCAGCTCCGGACTAGCGGGGGGATCAGTCAATGAGCAGTTCTTC CASSSGLAGGSVNEQFF
TRBJ2-6 TRBV4-3 - 17 - TGCGCCAGCAGCCAAGACTGGGCGAGGGCTGGGGCCAACGTCCTGACTTTC CASSQDWARAGANVLTF
TRBJ2-7 TRBV30 few 14 - TGTGCCTGGAACGGAGTGGGAGGATCCTACGAGCAGTACTTC CAWNGVGGSYEQYF
TRBJ2-7 TRBV29-1 - 11 - TGCAGCGTTCGGGTGGGCTACGAGCAGTACTTC CSVRVGYEQYF
TRBJ1-2 TRBV7-2 - 13 - TGTGCCAGCAGCGTGGACTTCAACTATGGCTACACCTTC CASSVDFNYGYTF
TRBJ2-3 TRBV18 few 15 - TGTGCCAGCTCACCAAGACTAGAAAGCACAGATACGCAGTATTTT CASSPRLESTDTQYF
TRBJ2-4 TRBV11-2 once 22 TRBD2 TGTGCCAGCAGCTTAAATCCAATGCTCGGGACTAGTCTTACTTCAGCCAAAAACATTCAGTACTTC CASSLNPMLGTSLTSAKNIQYF
TRBJ1-2 TRBV6-2/TRBV6-3 - 17 TRBD1 TGTGCCAGCAGTTACTCCCGGGACAGGGGGATTGTTGATGGCTACACCTTC CASSYSRDRGIVDGYTF
TRBJ2-7 TRBV20-1 many 11 - TGCAGCGGCGCGCTTACCTACGAGCAGTACTTC CSGALTYEQYF
TRBJ1-5 TRBV29-1 many 14 TRBD1 TGCAGCGTTACAACAGGGGTTAGCAATCAGCCCCAGCATTTT CSVTTGVSNQPQHF
TRBJ2-1 TRBV5-5 few 16 - TGTGCCAGCAGCTTCTTATCCGGGACGGCATACAATGAGCAGTTCTTC CASSFLSGTAYNEQFF
TRBJ2-5 TRBV12-3/TRBV12-4 many 14 - TGTGCCAGCAGTGATTGGCAACCCCGGGAGACCCAGTACTTC CASSDWQPRETQYF
TRBJ2-7 TRBV6-1 - 13 - TGTGCCAGCAGTGAAACCCATTCCTACGAGCAGTACTTC CASSETHSYEQYF
TRBJ1-1 TRBV5-1 - 14 - TGCGCCAGCAGCGTGGCTCAGACGAACACTGAAGCTTTCTTT CASSVAQTNTEAFF